The TCR beta chain described here comes from a study of T cells in Graves' hyperthyroidism and ophthalmopathy (dated by TCRdb to 2018 to 2020). Context from the whole study: Peripheral blood samples were taken at initial diagnosis, before any treatment was given. To identify TCR V-J signatures that set the groups apart, the researchers used a discovery cohort of 90 to 100 patients, made up of about 44 with Graves' ophthalmopathy and about 59 with stable Graves' hyperthyroidism. Prospective prediction of ophthalmopathy was tested in an independent validation cohort of fewer than 20 hyperthyroidism patients and 17 patients who later progressed to ophthalmopathy. The 100 or so discovery patients were randomly split 7:3 into training and test sets. In about 6 Graves' hyperthyroidism patients, the study also compared T-cell repertoires from thyroid tissue with T-cell repertoires from blood. After sampling, hyperthyroidism patients received methimazole starting at 30 mg daily, and ophthalmopathy patients received high-dose intravenous methylprednisolone. The paper describes TCR Vbeta CDR3 sequencing of more than 120 peripheral blood samples, made up of 43 ophthalmopathy patients, more than 70 hyperthyroidism patients and about 17 progressor patients.

The TCR beta CDR3 regions were amplified from RNA transcripts. A first-round RT-PCR of the TCR CDR3 used the HTBI primer set with the Qiagen OneStep RT-PCR kit. Libraries were constructed in a second round of multiplex PCR, after which size selection and purification were carried out. Paired-end sequencing of the libraries was performed with 100 bp reads on an Illumina HiSeq2000. In the original analysis: SOAPnuke was used to process the raw data, throwing out any read that contained adapters or uncalled bases, had a mean Phred below 15, or lacked an exact constant-primer or identifier match. COPE v1.2.5 was used to merge high-quality paired reads, and clonotypes were defined as unique nucleotide sequences. MiTCR v1.1 was used to align clonotypes to the IMGT TRBV, TRBD and TRBJ reference segments. The analysis included only V-J combinations with a frequency above 0.0001, which together covered approximately 99% of the repertoires. The TCS score was defined as the ratio of F50 (clonal expansion) to E x V (chaos), calculated using BLOSUM62-based TCRdist between CDR3 peptides within each V-J. Welch's t-statistics and random forest reduced 450 to 600 V-J features to roughly 13, which were used in a naive Bayes classifier (R e1071). The public reads were reprocessed in TCRdb via fastp at Q25 and MiXCR, keeping in-frame beta chains. Each entry merges the rows of one CDR3 protein and shows their most common DNA and genes. TCRdb, not the authors, supplied the V and J calls. Here the sample has a few hundred thousand distinct CDR3 sequences; 25% occur a single time. The ten largest make up more than 60% of the sample.

Stable Graves' hyperthyroidism was defined as no progression to ophthalmopathy during 18 months of follow-up. Hyperthyroidism patients were newly diagnosed, had a disease duration of under 2 months, and were aged 18 to 65 years. Exclusion was applied to patients with uncontrolled infections, other autoimmune diseases, pregnancy or lactation. Clinical symptoms, serum thyroxine and TRAb, thyroid ultrasound, and orbital computed tomography formed the basis for the diagnoses. PBMCs were isolated from 10 ml of fresh peripheral blood by Ficoll-Paque density gradient centrifugation. Trizol reagent was used to extract total RNA, and RNA quality was then checked on an Agilent 2100 Bioanalyzer. Beyond this particular receptor, the publication reports: In validation, the model predicted progression to ophthalmopathy a median of around six months before onset, with approximately 68% sensitivity and around 76% specificity. Most expanded thyroid clonotypes (frequency above 0.001) were also detected in blood, a finding suggesting that blood repertoires may reflect thyroid immune responses. No statistical method was used to fix the sample size in advance, and group allocation was not hidden from the investigators. A 13 V-J signature model separated ophthalmopathy from stable hyperthyroidism, with over 85% sensitivity and roughly 81% specificity in cross-validation and 80%/75% in testing.

Unmatched junction bases come to 7, with V trimmed by 5 bases and J by 2 bases. CDR1 and CDR2 were assigned from the germline V gene (reference sequence) as MNHEY and SMNVEV. Taken from cysteine to phenylalanine, the CDR3 has 16 residues. Only the CDR3 DNA stays, 48 bases, in frame from base 1. This clonotype was found a few times. Which antigen it targets is not known. No much larger clonotype is one base removed from it; base qualities were not supplied. This clonotype was obtained from a man between 45 and 60 years old with Graves' hyperthyroidism. The chain employs TRBV27 and TRBJ2-3, and 10 junction bases match TRBD2. Sequencing was carried out using blood. The DNA sequence follows: TGTGCCAGCAGTCGAAAAGGACTAGCGGTCACAGATACGCAGTATTTT. This encodes CASSRKGLAVTDTQYF.